This T cell receptor beta chain appears in the sequencing data of a study of CXCR3 chemokines and chemotherapy response in bladder cancer (dated by TCRdb to the early 2020s). Regarding the study in general: The study tested whether activity of the CXCR3 chemokine system within human bladder cancer tumors predicted response to chemotherapy.

This clonotype was observed many times. Its antigen is not yet known. Per-base qualities were not stored, and no clone one base away is much larger. The CDR3 sequence holds 14 residues, the cysteine and phenylalanine included. Only the CDR3 DNA stays, 42 bases, in frame from base 1. The germline V gene yields SGHDT for CDR1 and YYEEEE for CDR2. Trimming costs V 3 bases and J 1 base, and their ends lie 11 bases apart. Library creation used PCR. The run used an Illumina HiSeq 2500. Clones were called with MiXCR by TCRdb after fastp trimmed the public reads at Q25, and only in-frame beta chains were retained. Each CDR3 protein appears once, grouped with its most common genes and DNA. This sample comprises about 8,600 distinct CDR3 sequences, around 13% of them detected only once. The ten most abundant clones make up 15% to 20% of the sample.

The clonotype was recovered from a human donor with bladder cancer that responded to neoadjuvant chemotherapy. Here the chain combines TRBV5-6 and TRBJ2-7; no D gene is confidently identified. The material was obtained from a patient whose treatment included neoadjuvant chemotherapy. The CDR3 loop reads CASSSRFRSYEQYF. The sequenced DNA: TGTGCCAGCAGCTCGAGGTTCAGATCCTACGAGCAGTACTTC.